This T cell receptor beta chain was sequenced during a study of beta chain features in type 1 diabetes. Reverse transcribing all isolated RNA meant expressed TCRB transcripts were sequenced. The protocol was immunoSEQ multiplex PCR, while the TCRdb copy is restricted to in-frame clones and leaves out a portion. The sample contains 200,000 to 250,000 clones, around 9.6% of which appear only once. Findings and limits, study-wide: Fewer insertions but more deletions were seen at VDJ junctions in type 1 diabetes patients. Cells with high TCR expression could be over-represented when cDNA is sequenced. In the patient group, naive, central memory and Treg TCRB repertoires seemed more alike than in the healthy donor group.

As for this clone: Its target is not known. An end of the junction does not agree with germline; a read error may underlie this.

Based on CD45RO/CCR7/CD25/CD127/CD95/CD27, CD4+ regulatory, stem cell-like memory, naive and central memory cells were sorted. The length of the CDR3 is 15 residues. Germline CDR1 SSHAT, CDR2 FNYEAQ (reference sequence). This receptor was identified in a woman between 18 and 29 years old in good health. The sample was naive CD4+ T cells from blood. The chain employs TRBV7-7 and TRBJ1-6; D is ambiguous. DNA for the CDR3: TGTGCTAGCAGCTCTTCTCAGAATCCCGATTCACCCCTCCACTTT. Translating gives CASSSSQNPDSPLHF.